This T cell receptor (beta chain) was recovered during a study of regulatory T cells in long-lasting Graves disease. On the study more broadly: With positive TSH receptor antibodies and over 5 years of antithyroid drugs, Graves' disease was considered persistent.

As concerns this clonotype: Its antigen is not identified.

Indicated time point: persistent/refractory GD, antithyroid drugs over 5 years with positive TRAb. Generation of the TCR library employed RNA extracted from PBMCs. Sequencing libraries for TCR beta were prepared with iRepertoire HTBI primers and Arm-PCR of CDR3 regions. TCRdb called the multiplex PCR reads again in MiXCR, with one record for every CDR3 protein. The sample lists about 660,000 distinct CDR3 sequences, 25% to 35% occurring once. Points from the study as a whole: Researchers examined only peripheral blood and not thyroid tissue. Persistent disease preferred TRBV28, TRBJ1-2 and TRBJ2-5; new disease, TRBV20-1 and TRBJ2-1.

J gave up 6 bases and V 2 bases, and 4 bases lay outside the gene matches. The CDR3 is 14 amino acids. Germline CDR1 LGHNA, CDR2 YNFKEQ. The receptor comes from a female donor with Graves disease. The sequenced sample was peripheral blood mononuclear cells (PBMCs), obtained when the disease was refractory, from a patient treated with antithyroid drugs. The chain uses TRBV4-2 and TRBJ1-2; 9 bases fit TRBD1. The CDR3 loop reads CASSQTGTGHGYTF. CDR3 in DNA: TGTGCCAGCAGCCAAACCGGGACAGGGCATGGCTACACCTTC.